One sample yielded the 2 T cell receptor beta chains listed below, sequenced in a study of cytomegalovirus exposure and HLA in healthy donors. Assay: immunoSEQ multiplex PCR; the TCRdb copy retains only in-frame clones and omits some. This table holds roughly 60,000 clones, approximately 96% found once. Sequenced material: PBMCs. The receptors shown here come from a man between 18 and 29 years old in good health and CMV-seronegative.

This chain connects TRBV6-5 to TRBJ1-2; no clear D. Trimming took 0 bases from V and 10 from J, leaving 21 bases between them. Germline V gene data show CDR1 as MNHEY and CDR2 as SVGAGI. The CDR3 spans 16 residues. The DNA of the CDR3 is TGTGCCAGCAGTTACTCGAAAAGGACCGGGATTGATTTCTACACCTTC. As protein: CASSYSKRTGIDFYTF.

The chain links TRBV6-6 to TRBJ2-3, with D unclear. Trimming cost V 10 bases and J 2 bases, with 7 bases left between them. The CDR3 loop spans 11 amino acids. Per the germline V gene, CDR1 is MNHNY and CDR2 is SVGAGI (reference sequence). This CDR3 reads CANGFTDTQYF. The CDR3 DNA is TGTGCCAATGGCTTCACAGATACGCAGTATTTT.